This TCR beta chain was identified in a study of CD8 T cells in Susac syndrome. In this sample, this clonotype turned up a few times. The antigen remains unidentified. Reverse transcription of 0.5 to 1 ug RNA was performed with random hexamers. One entry per CDR3 protein, called by TCRdb with MiXCR from the immunoSEQ multiplex PCR reads. Here the sample spans 150,000 to 200,000 distinct CDR3 sequences, just under 95% being singletons. Broader study findings: When the CD4+ T cell repertoires of patients with Susac syndrome were examined, they did not show any clonal expansion.

Per germline, CDR1 SGHTA and CDR2 FQGNSA. The V and J ends lost 3 bases and 3 bases respectively, with 3 bases between them. This CDR3 is built from 11 residues. Under recently defined diagnostic criteria, the patients with Susac syndrome qualified as having definite or probable disease. This TCR was sampled from a human donor with Susac syndrome. This chain joins TRBV7-2 and TRBJ2-7, with D unresolved. Sequencing was performed on CD4+ T cells from PBMCs. The CDR3 region is CASSFRYEQYF. The CDR3 nucleotides are TGTGCCAGCAGCTTCCGCTACGAGCAGTACTTC.